This TCR beta chain was retrieved from a study of blood T cell repertoires in COVID-19. The CDR3 loop spans 13 amino acids. Germline loops: CDR1 SNHLY, CDR2 FYNNEI. V lost 8 bases, J lost 4 bases, and 12 bases lay in between. Only in-frame clones appear in the TCRdb table, and some are missing; sequencing was by immunoSEQ multiplex PCR. The sample carries approximately 28,000 clones, around 92% recorded once. This clone has a single count. Sequences were obtained from peripheral blood. The receptor comes from a human donor in a cohort sampled during active COVID-19. V and J are TRBV2 and TRBJ1-5; possibly TRBD1 for D (5 bases). CDR3 nucleotide sequence: TGTGCCAGCTCTGGGGGGGGTAATCAGCCCCAGCATTTT. Its translation is CASSGGGNQPQHF.